This entry concerns a single T cell receptor beta chain. Loaded into unsorted PBMC replicate PCRs was about 330 ng DNA, roughly 31,000 T cell genomes. Assay used: immunoSEQ multiplex PCR; TCRdb lists only in-frame clones, some missing. The sample contains 450,000 to 600,000 clones, around 80% of which appear only once. The ends were cut back, 4 bases at V and 5 bases at J, with 6 bases in the middle. CDR3 length: 11 amino acids. Germline V CDR1 and CDR2: MNHEY, SMNVEV (reference sequence). This sample is part of a study of shared clonotypes between healthy human individuals. Background on the study: The composition of the donors was a couple of women and a few men aged 18 to 49.

The unsorted samples had tens of millions of PBMCs used for genomic DNA. Specimen: PBMCs. This sequence joins TRBV27 and TRBJ2-7, with no clear D. The clonotype comes from a woman aged 40 to 50 in good health. Some clones in this sample may be carry-over from other donors' samples. In DNA, the CDR3 is TGTGCCAGCAGTTCCTACAACGAGCAGTACTTC. Its protein product is CASSSYNEQYF.